The source of this TCR beta chain is a study of blood T cell repertoires in COVID-19. Study-level information: Some COVID-19 samples were acute and others convalescent; all came from the United States, Italy and Spain. T cells, B-cell-depleted T cells, or PBMCs supplied cDNA or gDNA.

In the original analysis: Estimated nucleated cell counts came from reference gene primer amplification. Some clones are missing from TCRdb's copy, which holds only in-frame ones; the method was immunoSEQ multiplex PCR. V and J calls and clone size come straight from that table; D and trimming were deduced from the DNA. The table records 250,000 to 300,000 clones, roughly 93% of them present only once. The participants were between roughly 18 and 90 years old and came from some 25 US areas. The CDR3 length is 13 residues. Germline V gene sequence: CDR1 SGHRS, CDR2 YFSETQ. Trimming left V 2 bases short and J 4 bases short, with 9 bases between.

V is TRBV5-1 and J is TRBJ2-5, with a weak D call TRBD2 (5 bases). The TCR was taken from a woman between 40 and 50 years old with acute COVID-19. Sequencing used PBMCs or T cells enriched from blood (not recorded which). The CDR3 sequence: CASSFFEGETQYF. In DNA, the CDR3 is TGCGCCAGCAGCTTTTTTGAGGGAGAGACCCAGTACTTC.